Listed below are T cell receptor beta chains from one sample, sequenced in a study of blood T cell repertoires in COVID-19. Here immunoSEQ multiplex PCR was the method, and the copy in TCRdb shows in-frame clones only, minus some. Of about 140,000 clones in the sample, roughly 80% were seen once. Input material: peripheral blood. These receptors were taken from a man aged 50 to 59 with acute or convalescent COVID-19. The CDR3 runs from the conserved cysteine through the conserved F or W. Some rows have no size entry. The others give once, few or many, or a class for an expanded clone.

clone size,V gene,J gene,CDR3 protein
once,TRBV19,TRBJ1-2,CASSMGTNYGYTF
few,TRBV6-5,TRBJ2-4,CASRRLTGAKNIQYF
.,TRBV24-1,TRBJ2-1,CATEGQGDSGEQFF
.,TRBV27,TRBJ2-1,CASTGLAGYNEQFF
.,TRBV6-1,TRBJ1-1,CASSEWDLILW
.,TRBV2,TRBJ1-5,CASSEEGRGNQPQHF
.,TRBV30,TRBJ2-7,CAWSVWWTGNDEQYF
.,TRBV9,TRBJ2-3,CASSVGRGLGTDTQYF
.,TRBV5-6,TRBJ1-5,CASSLRTVNQPQHF
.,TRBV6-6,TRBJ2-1,CASNSRGSSYNEQFF
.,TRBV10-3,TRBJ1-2,CAISESGAGYTF
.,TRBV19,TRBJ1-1,CASSIRWGGVGPPEAFF
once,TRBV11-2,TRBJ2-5,CASSLEGAEEETQYF
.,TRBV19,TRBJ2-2,CASSISRASGNTGELFF
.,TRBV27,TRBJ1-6,CASRNGQRGSYNSPLHF
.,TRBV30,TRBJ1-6,CAWSRSTRGQNSPLHF